This passage covers 24 T cell receptor beta chains from one sample sequenced in a study of blood T cell repertoires in COVID-19. The protocol was immunoSEQ multiplex PCR, while the TCRdb copy is restricted to in-frame clones and leaves out a portion. The sample includes over 200,000 clones, over 75% of them seen just once. The sequenced sample consisted of peripheral blood. The origin of the receptors is a human donor in a cohort sampled during active COVID-19.

V gene TRBV6-2 or TRBV6-3 combines with J gene TRBJ2-5, with 14 bases that match TRBD2. The CDR3 contains 16 residues. Germline CDR1 reads MNHEY; CDR2 reads SVGEGT. V shed 4 bases and J 5 bases; nucleotides not matched to a gene: 6. DNA of the CDR3: TGTGCCAGCAGTTGGCGACTAGCGGGAGGGCAGGAGACCCAGTACTTC. It yields the protein CASSWRLAGGQETQYF.

J is TRBJ1-1 and V is TRBV4-2; 9 positions match TRBD1. The V segment lost 2 bases and the J segment 1 base; nucleotides outside the gene matches: 5. This CDR3 region has 16 residues. Germline values: CDR1 LGHNA, CDR2 YNFKEQ. This chain's CDR3 is CASSQRGTGSNTEAFF. DNA of the CDR3: TGTGCCAGCAGCCAAAGAGGGACAGGGTCGAACACTGAAGCTTTCTTT.

This sequence joins TRBV28 and TRBJ2-1, with 9 bases lining up with TRBD1. Germline V gene lookup returns CDR1 MDHEN and CDR2 SYDVKM. CDR3 length: 17 residues. With 5 bases clipped from V and 4 bases from J, the junction kept 12 bases outside the gene matches. The CDR3 sequence is CASSPIGTGRSYNEQFF. CDR3 DNA sequence: TGTGCCAGCAGTCCAATAGGGACAGGGCGTTCGTACAATGAGCAGTTCTTC.

V usage is TRBV5-1 and J usage is TRBJ2-3; 10 nucleotides agree with TRBD2. Germline V gene lookup returns CDR1 SGHRS and CDR2 YFSETQ. The CDR3 has 14 residues. V was clipped by 5 bases and J by 4 bases; unmatched bases: 4. Here the CDR3 DNA reads TGCGCCAGCAGGACTAGCGGGTGGGCAGATACGCAGTATTTT. It yields the protein CASRTSGWADTQYF.

The count of this clone is one. The V and J genes are TRBV24-1 and TRBJ2-1, with 14 positions matching TRBD2. CDR3 size: 15 residues. The ends lost 5 bases at V and 8 bases at J; junction bases unmatched: 4. The germline gives CDR1 KGHDR, CDR2 SFDVKD. CDR3 nucleotide sequence: TGTGCCACCAGTGTTGGGACTAGCGGGAGAGATGAGCAGTTCTTC. Protein product: CATSVGTSGRDEQFF.

The chain employs TRBV29-1 and TRBJ2-1, with a possible D match to TRBD2 (6 bases). V dropped 3 bases and J dropped 1 base, with 10 bases sitting between them. This CDR3 is 14 amino acids long. CDR1 and CDR2 from the germline V gene are SQVTM and ANQGSEA. CDR3 sequence: CSVDPGLSYNEQFF. CDR3 in DNA: TGCAGCGTTGACCCGGGACTTTCCTACAATGAGCAGTTCTTC.

The V call is TRBV7-9, the J call TRBJ1-6, with 9 nucleotides matching TRBD1. The germline gives CDR1 SEHNR, CDR2 FQNEAQ (reference sequence). The CDR3 covers 16 residues. V was pared by 3 bases and J by 0 bases, with 0 bases of the junction left unmatched. The CDR3 loop reads CASSLTGGSYNSPLHF. DNA for the CDR3: TGTGCCAGCAGCTTGACAGGGGGCTCCTATAATTCACCCCTCCACTTT.

The rearrangement links TRBV6-4 to TRBJ1-2; D ambiguous. There are 13 residues in the CDR3. Germline values: CDR1 MRHNA, CDR2 SNTAGT. Trimming removed 6 bases at V and 5 bases at J, with 13 bases between. DNA for the CDR3: TGTGCCAGCAGCCAGACTCCATGGTATGGCTACACCTTC. Protein: CASSQTPWYGYTF.

The V and J genes are TRBV7-9 and TRBJ1-1; D gene unclear. CDR1 SEHNR and CDR2 FQNEAQ come from the germline V gene (reference sequence). V was pared by 1 base and J by 7 bases, with 13 bases between. There are 14 residues in the CDR3. CDR3 residues: CASSLGLERSEAFF. The CDR3 DNA reads TGTGCCAGCAGCTTAGGCTTAGAAAGGAGTGAAGCTTTCTTT. The full variable domain, in which reference TRBV7-9 and TRBJ1-1 provide the parts outside the CDR3, is DTGVSQNPRHKITKRGQNVTFRCDPISEHNRLYWYRQTLGQGPEFLTYFQNEAQLEKSRLLSDRFSAERPKGSFSTLEIQRTEQGDSAMYLCASSLGLERSEAFFGQGTRLTVV.

The CDR3 bases are TGTGCCTGGAGGGGTGGGGGACTAGCGGGAGGCCGCTACGAGCAGTACTTC. Translation: CAWRGGGLAGGRYEQYF. This chain joins TRBV30 and TRBJ2-7, with 15 bases identical to TRBD2. Germline CDR1 GTSNPN, CDR2 SVGIG (reference sequence). The V gene end was trimmed by 3 bases and the J gene end by 3 bases; junction bases not matched to a gene: 9. The CDR3 totals 17 residues. Together with reference TRBV30 and TRBJ2-7, the CDR3 gives the full variable domain: SQTIHQWPATLVQPVGSPLSLECTVEGTSNPNLYWYRQAAGRGLQLLFYSVGIGQISSEVPQNLSASRPQDRQFILSSKKLLLSDSGFYLCAWRGGGLAGGRYEQYFGPGTRLTVT.

V is TRBV4-3 and J is TRBJ1-2; D remains unclear. Per the germline V gene, CDR1 is LGHNA and CDR2 is YSLEER. The CDR3 has 17 amino acids. V dropped 0 bases and J dropped 7 bases, with 21 bases sitting between them. The CDR3 nucleotides are TGCGCCAGCAGCCAAGATGAACGACGGGGAGGTGGTTTTGGCTACACCTTC. It specifies CASSQDERRGGGFGYTF.

This clone was recorded once. The J gene is TRBJ2-3, the V gene TRBV7-2; the match to TRBD2 covers 10 bases. V shed 1 base, J shed 1 base, and the junction held 2 bases outside the gene matches. CDR1 is SGHTA and CDR2 is FQGNSA in the germline V gene. This CDR3 region has 16 residues. CDR3 sequence: CASSLGLAGGTDTQYF. The CDR3 DNA reads as TGTGCCAGCAGCTTAGGGCTAGCGGGGGGCACAGATACGCAGTATTTT.

The CDR3 DNA reads as TGTGCCTGGGCGATCGGACTAGCCGGAGAGACCCAGTACTTC. Translated, it gives CAWAIGLAGETQYF. J is TRBJ2-5 and V is TRBV30; TRBD2 matches 8 bases. Germline lookup yields CDR1 GTSNPN and CDR2 SVGIG (reference sequence). This CDR3 region has 14 residues. The trim removed 5 bases at V and 4 bases at J, leaving 9 bases unmatched.

This chain connects TRBV10-3 to TRBJ1-1; D is unclear. The CDR3 is 15 amino acids. Trimming left V 2 bases short and J 0 bases short, with 10 bases between. CDR1 ENHRY and CDR2 SYGVKD come from the germline V gene. The chain's CDR3 is CAISELTYMNTEAFF. The CDR3 DNA reads as TGTGCCATCAGTGAGCTTACGTACATGAACACTGAAGCTTTCTTT.

This chain connects TRBV7-9 to TRBJ2-7; 8 nucleotides agree with TRBD1. This CDR3 comprises 13 residues. Germline-derived CDR1 and CDR2 are SEHNR and FQNEAQ (reference sequence). Germline trimming cut 3 bases from V and 5 bases from J; bases unmatched to any gene: 3. In nucleotides, the CDR3 is TGTGCCAGCAGCTTTCTACAGGGGGACGAGCAGTACTTC. It specifies CASSFLQGDEQYF.

This clone is termed large (0.1 to 1%). The chain joins TRBV27 to TRBJ2-7; possibly TRBD1 for D (5 bases). The CDR3 is 11 residues long. Germline lookup yields CDR1 MNHEY and CDR2 SMNVEV (reference sequence). V was shortened by 5 bases and J by 7 bases, with 9 bases between the two germline ends. DNA for the CDR3: TGTGCCAGCAGTACCGACAGTGAGCAGTACTTC. Its protein is CASSTDSEQYF.

The chain has TRBV5-5 and TRBJ1-1; TRBD1 matches 11 bases. The germline V gene encodes CDR1 SGHKS and CDR2 YYEKEE (reference sequence). The length of the CDR3 is 17 residues. The ends lost 4 bases at V and 4 bases at J; junction bases unmatched: 12. CDR3 sequence reads: CASSKSRDRGLFTEAFF. Written as DNA, the CDR3 is TGTGCCAGCAGCAAGTCCCGGGACAGGGGGTTGTTCACTGAAGCTTTCTTT. Filled out from reference TRBV5-5 and TRBJ1-1, the complete variable domain reads DAGVTQSPTHLIKTRGQQVTLRCSPISGHKSVSWYQQVLGQGPQFIFQYYEKEERGRGNFPDRFSARQFPNYSSELNVNALLLGDSALYLCASSKSRDRGLFTEAFFGQGTRLTVV.

On this clone: Other DNA sequences from this sample encode an identical CDR3 as well. V and J are TRBV28 and TRBJ1-1; D is ambiguous. V dropped 1 base and J dropped 0 bases, with 9 bases sitting between them. Germline V CDR1 and CDR2: MDHEN, SYDVKM. The CDR3 is 15 residues long. CDR3 amino acids: CASSLSPGMNTEAFF. The DNA for the CDR3 is TGTGCCAGCAGTTTATCCCCGGGGATGAACACTGAAGCTTTCTTT.

The chain has TRBV19 and TRBJ2-3, with 7 bases that match TRBD1. The CDR3 length is 15 residues. Germline-derived CDR1 and CDR2 are LNHDA and SQIVND (reference sequence). The V and J ends lost 4 bases and 3 bases, in that order; junction bases with no gene match: 7. The CDR3 region has the DNA TGTGCCAGTAGTAGCACAGGGGAAATGACAGATACGCAGTATTTT. Protein sequence: CASSSTGEMTDTQYF.

The rearrangement uses TRBV5-4 and TRBJ2-6, with TRBD1 as a possible D gene (5 bases). This CDR3 has 16 amino acids. Germline CDR1 reads SGHNT; CDR2 reads YYREEE (reference sequence). Trimming stripped 1 base from V and 4 bases from J, with 12 bases between. The CDR3 coding sequence is TGTGCCAGCAGCTTGCAGGGTCTGTTGGGGGCCAACGTCCTGACTTTC. This gives the protein CASSLQGLLGANVLTF.

This clone has at least ten counts. Other DNA sequences in this sample translate to the same CDR3. The chain links TRBV27 to TRBJ1-5; D ambiguous. The V gene lost 6 bases and the J gene lost 0 bases, with 9 bases spanning the gap. This CDR3 contains 14 residues. In germline, CDR1 is MNHEY, CDR2 SMNVEV (reference sequence). CDR3 sequence: CASSRTHSNQPQHF. Written as DNA, the CDR3 is TGTGCCAGCAGCCGCACACATAGCAATCAGCCCCAGCATTTT.

The chain combines TRBV19 with TRBJ1-6; 9 bases are shared with TRBD1. J lost 7 bases, V lost 3 bases, and 7 bases had no gene match. The germline CDR1 and CDR2 sequences are LNHDA and SQIVND (reference sequence). The CDR3 loop spans 16 amino acids. CDR3 in DNA: TGTGCCAGTAGTATGGGACAGGGTAAAGAGAATTCACCCCTCCACTTT. This codes for CASSMGQGKENSPLHF.

The sample holds a few counts of this clone. V and J are TRBV10-3 and TRBJ1-5; the match to TRBD1 covers 9 bases. Losses at the gene ends were 0 bases for V and 2 bases for J; bases not matched to a gene: 5. The CDR3 has 17 amino acids. Per the germline V gene, CDR1 is ENHRY and CDR2 is SYGVKD. The CDR3 protein is CAISESMGQGRNQPQHF. In DNA form, the CDR3 reads TGTGCCATCAGTGAGTCGATGGGACAGGGACGCAATCAGCCCCAGCATTTT.

This clone was recorded once. The chain carries TRBV11-1 and TRBJ2-7, with a possible D match to TRBD1 (5 bases). V was cut by 1 base and J by 5 bases, with 15 bases left in between. CDR3 size: 15 residues. Germline V lookup: CDR1 SGHAT, CDR2 FQDESV (reference sequence). The chain's CDR3 is CASSLGQGRLHEQYF. For the CDR3, the DNA is TGTGCCAGCAGCTTAGGTCAGGGTCGACTCCACGAGCAGTACTTC.